The clone carrying this T cell receptor (beta chain) was seen just once. Its antigen is unidentified. The data derive from a study of cytomegalovirus exposure and HLA in healthy donors. Measured with immunoSEQ multiplex PCR; TCRdb has only the in-frame clones, and not every one. Of about 74,000 clones listed, over 85% are singletons. Study results and caveats: Confirmation was obtained in vitro that a few CMV-associated chains are specific for CMV antigens. Rare TCR sequences predominated, though certain public TCRs were found in many donors. Altogether, 150 to 200 TCR beta chains were recorded as cytomegalovirus-associated.

J was trimmed by 6 bases and V by 0 bases; bases with no gene match: 8. This CDR3 contains 16 residues. CDR1 is LGHNA and CDR2 is YNFKEQ in the germline V gene. The donors were in the approximately 130-subject validation cohort, distinct from the roughly 600-subject first cohort. This receptor was obtained from a man younger than 35 in good health and CMV-seropositive. J is TRBJ2-1 and V is TRBV4-2; 7 bases agree with TRBD2. Sequencing was performed on PBMCs. The CDR3 here is CASSQDLLAPLNEQFF. CDR3 DNA: TGTGCCAGCAGCCAAGATTTACTAGCGCCTCTCAATGAGCAGTTCTTC.